This T cell receptor beta chain was obtained from a study of blood T cells in healthy people across ages. Caucasian individuals from Russia who were healthy and aged about 6 to 95 acted as donors. V was trimmed by 3 bases and J by 1 base, leaving 7 bases between them. In germline, CDR1 is SGHRS, CDR2 YFSETQ. This CDR3 contains 13 residues. Combining a sample-barcoded 5' primer with a J-beta primer mix, a second PCR ran for about 6 to 12 cycles. TCRdb itself ran the 5' RACE reads through MiXCR, one entry per CDR3 protein. This sample has more than 600,000 distinct CDR3 sequences, with around a quarter found just once. In its sample, this clonotype was seen a few times. This sample also belongs to another study, concerning T cells of mothers and their children. That source adds: The study found slightly higher but non-significant overlap in related versus unrelated mother-child pairs.

The V and J genes are TRBV5-1 and TRBJ2-5; D is ambiguous. Sample: blood. This receptor was taken from a boy younger than 18 in good health. The CDR3 nucleotides read TGCGCCAGCAGCTCCATGAGCCAAGAGACCCAGTACTTC. Translated, it gives CASSSMSQETQYF.